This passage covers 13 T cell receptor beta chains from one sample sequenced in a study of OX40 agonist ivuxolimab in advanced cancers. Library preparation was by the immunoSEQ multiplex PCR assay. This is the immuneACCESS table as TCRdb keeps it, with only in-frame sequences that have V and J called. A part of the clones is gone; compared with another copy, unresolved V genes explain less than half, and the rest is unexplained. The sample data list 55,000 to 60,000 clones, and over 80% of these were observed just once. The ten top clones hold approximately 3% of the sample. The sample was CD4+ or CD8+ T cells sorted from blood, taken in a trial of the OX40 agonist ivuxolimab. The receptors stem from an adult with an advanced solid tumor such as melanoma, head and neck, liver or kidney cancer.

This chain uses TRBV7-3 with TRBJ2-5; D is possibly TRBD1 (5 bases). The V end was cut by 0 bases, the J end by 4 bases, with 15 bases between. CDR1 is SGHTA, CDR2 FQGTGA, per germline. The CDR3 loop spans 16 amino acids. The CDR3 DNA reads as TGTGCCAGCAGCTTAACCTCTAGGGGCGGAGCAGAGACCCAGTACTTC. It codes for CASSLTSRGGAETQYF.

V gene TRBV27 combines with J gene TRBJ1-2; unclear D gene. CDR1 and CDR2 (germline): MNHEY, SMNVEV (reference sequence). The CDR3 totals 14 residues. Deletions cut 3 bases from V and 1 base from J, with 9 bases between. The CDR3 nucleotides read TGTGCCAGCAGTTTTGCAGGTAGTAACTATGGCTACACCTTC. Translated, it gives CASSFAGSNYGYTF.

The CDR3 DNA sequence: TGTGCCAGCAGCCAAGGGGTGTCCGCTTTTAGCAATCAGCCCCAGCATTTT. It translates to CASSQGVSAFSNQPQHF. The chain uses TRBV4-2 and TRBJ1-5; D uncertain. The germline V gene has CDR1 LGHNA and CDR2 YNFKEQ. Trimming shortened V by 1 base and J by 0 bases, and 13 bases separated the two germline ends. CDR3 length: 17 amino acids.

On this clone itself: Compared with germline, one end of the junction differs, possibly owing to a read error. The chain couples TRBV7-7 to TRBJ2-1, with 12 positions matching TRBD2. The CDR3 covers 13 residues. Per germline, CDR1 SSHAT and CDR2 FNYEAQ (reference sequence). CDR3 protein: CASSSTSGGPRVF. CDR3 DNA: TGTGCCAGCAGCTCGACTAGCGGGGGCCCTAGGGTCTTC.

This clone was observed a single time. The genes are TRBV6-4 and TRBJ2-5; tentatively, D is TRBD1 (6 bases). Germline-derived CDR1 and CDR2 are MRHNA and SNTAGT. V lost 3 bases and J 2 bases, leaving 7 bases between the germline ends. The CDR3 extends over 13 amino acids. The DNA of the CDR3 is TGTGCCAGCAGTGAAAGGGGGCAAGAGACCCAGTACTTC. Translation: CASSERGQETQYF.

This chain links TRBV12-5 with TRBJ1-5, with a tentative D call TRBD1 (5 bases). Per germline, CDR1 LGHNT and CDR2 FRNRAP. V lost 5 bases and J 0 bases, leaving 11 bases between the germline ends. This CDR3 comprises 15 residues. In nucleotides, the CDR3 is TGTGCTAGTGGTGAGGGGCTATATAGCAATCAGCCCCAGCATTTT. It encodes CASGEGLYSNQPQHF.

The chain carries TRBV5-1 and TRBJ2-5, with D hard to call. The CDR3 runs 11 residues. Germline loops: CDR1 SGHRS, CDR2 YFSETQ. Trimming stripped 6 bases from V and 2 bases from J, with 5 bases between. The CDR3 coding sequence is TGCGCCAGCAAGCAGCAAGAGACCCAGTACTTC. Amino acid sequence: CASKQQETQYF.

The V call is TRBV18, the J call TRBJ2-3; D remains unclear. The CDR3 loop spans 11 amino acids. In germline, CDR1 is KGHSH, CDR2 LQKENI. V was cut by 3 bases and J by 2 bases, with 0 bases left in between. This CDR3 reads CASSPTDTQYF. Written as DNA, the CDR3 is TGTGCCAGCTCACCCACAGATACGCAGTATTTT.

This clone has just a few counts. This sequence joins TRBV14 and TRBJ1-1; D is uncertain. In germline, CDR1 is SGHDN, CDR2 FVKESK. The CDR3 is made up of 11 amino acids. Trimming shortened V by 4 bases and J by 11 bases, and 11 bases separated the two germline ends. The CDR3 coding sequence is TGTGCCAGCAGCCTAGGGCCTTGGGCTTTCTTT. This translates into CASSLGPWAFF.

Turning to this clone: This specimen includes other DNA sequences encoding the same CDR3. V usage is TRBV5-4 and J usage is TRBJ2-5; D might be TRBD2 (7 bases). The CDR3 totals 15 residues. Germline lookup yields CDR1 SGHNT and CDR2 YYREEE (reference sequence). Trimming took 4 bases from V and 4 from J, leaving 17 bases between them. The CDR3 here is CASSPSTGGGETQYF. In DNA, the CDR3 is TGTGCCAGCAGCCCCTCTACGGGGGGCGGAGAGACCCAGTACTTC.

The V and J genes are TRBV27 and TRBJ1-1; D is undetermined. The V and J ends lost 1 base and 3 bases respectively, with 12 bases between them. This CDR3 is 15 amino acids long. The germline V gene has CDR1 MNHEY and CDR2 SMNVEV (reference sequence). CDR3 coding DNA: TGTGCCAGCAGTTTATTTGGGTGGGGTGACACTGAAGCTTTCTTT. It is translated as CASSLFGWGDTEAFF.

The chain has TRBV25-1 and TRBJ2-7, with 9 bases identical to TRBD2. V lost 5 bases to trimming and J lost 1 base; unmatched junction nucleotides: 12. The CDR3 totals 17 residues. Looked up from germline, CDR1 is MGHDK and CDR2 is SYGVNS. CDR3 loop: CASSMAGGRGESYEQYF. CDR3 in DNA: TGTGCCAGCAGTATGGCCGGCGGGAGGGGGGAATCCTACGAGCAGTACTTC.

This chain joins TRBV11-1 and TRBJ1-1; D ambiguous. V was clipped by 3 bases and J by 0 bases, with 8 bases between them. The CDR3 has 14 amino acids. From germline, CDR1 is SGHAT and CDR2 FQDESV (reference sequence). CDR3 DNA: TGTGCCAGCAGCTTCGGCAGTTTGAACACTGAAGCTTTCTTT. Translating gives CASSFGSLNTEAFF.